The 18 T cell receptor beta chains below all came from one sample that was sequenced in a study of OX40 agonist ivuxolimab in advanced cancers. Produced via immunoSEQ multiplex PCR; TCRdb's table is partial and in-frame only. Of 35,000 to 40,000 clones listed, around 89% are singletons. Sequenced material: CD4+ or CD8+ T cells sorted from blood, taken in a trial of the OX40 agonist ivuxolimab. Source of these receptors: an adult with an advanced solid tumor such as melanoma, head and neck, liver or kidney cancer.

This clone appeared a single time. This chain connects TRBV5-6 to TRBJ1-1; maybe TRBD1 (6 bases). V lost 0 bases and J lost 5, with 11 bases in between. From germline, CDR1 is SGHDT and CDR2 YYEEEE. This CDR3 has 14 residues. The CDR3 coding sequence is TGTGCCAGCAGCTTGGAAGGGGGATTTACTGAAGCTTTCTTT. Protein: CASSLEGGFTEAFF.

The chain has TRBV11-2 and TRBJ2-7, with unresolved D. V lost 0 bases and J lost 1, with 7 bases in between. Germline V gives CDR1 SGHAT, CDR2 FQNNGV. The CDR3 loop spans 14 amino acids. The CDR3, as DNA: TGTGCCAGCAGCTTAGATGGCACTTCCTACGAGCAGTACTTC. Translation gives CASSLDGTSYEQYF.

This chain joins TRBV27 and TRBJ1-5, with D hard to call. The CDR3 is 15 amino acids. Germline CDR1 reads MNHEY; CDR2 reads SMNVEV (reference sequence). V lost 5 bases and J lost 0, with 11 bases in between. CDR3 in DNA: TGTGCCAGCAGTCCAACGGCATATAGCAATCAGCCCCAGCATTTT. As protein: CASSPTAYSNQPQHF.

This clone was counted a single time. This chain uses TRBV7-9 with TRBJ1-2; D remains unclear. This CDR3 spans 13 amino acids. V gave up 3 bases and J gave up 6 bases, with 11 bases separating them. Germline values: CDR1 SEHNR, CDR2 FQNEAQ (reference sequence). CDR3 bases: TGTGCCAGCAGCTTCGGAACGGAGGATGGCTACACCTTC. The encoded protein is CASSFGTEDGYTF.

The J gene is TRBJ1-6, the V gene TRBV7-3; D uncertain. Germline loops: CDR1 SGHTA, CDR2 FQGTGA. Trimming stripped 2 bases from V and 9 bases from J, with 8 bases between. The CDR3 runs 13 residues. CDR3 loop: CASSLSASSPLHF. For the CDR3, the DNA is TGTGCCAGCAGCTTATCCGCCAGTTCACCCCTCCACTTT.

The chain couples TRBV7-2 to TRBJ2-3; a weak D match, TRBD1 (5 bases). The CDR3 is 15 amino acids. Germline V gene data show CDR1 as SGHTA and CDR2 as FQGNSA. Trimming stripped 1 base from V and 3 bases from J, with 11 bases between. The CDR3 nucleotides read TGTGCCAGCAGCTTAGGGGGCGCGGTGACAGATACGCAGTATTTT. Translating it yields CASSLGGAVTDTQYF.

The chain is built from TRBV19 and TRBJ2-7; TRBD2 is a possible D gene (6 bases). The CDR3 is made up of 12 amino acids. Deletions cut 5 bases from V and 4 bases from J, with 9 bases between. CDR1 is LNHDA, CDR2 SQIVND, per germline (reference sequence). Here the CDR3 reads CASSPGGYEQYF. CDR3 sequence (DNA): TGTGCCAGTAGTCCCGGAGGGTACGAGCAGTACTTC.

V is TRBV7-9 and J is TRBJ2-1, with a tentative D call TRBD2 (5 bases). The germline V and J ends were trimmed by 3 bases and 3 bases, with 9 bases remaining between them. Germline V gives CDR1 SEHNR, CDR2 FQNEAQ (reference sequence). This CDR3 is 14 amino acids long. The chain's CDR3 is CASSFGNIYNEQFF. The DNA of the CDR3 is TGTGCCAGCAGCTTCGGGAATATCTACAATGAGCAGTTCTTC.

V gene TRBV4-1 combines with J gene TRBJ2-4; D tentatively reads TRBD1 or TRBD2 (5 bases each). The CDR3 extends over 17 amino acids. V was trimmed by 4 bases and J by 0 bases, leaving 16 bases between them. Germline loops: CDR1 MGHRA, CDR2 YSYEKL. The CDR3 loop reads CASSPERGDLAKNIQYF. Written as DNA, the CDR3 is TGCGCCAGCAGCCCGGAAAGGGGAGACTTAGCCAAAAACATTCAGTACTTC.

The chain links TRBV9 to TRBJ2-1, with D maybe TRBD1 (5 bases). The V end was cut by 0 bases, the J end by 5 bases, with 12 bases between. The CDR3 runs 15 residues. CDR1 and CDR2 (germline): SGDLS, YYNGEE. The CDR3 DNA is TGTGCCAGCAGCGTAGTAAAGGGGTTTGACAATGAGCAGTTCTTC. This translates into CASSVVKGFDNEQFF.

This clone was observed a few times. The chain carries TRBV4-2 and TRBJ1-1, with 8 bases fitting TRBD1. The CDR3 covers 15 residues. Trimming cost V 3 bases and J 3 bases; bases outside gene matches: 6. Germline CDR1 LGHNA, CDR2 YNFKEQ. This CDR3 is CASSQDRTGYTEAFF. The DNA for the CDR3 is TGTGCCAGCAGCCAGGACAGGACAGGGTACACTGAAGCTTTCTTT.

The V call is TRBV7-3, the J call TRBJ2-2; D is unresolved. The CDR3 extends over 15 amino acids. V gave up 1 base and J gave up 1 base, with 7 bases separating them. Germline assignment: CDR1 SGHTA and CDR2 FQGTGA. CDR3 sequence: CASSLRAENTGELFF. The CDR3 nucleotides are TGTGCCAGCAGCTTAAGGGCAGAGAACACCGGGGAGCTGTTTTTT.

CDR3 loop: CASSPPTGYNEQFF. The CDR3 DNA follows: TGTGCCAGCAGCCCTCCGACAGGGTACAATGAGCAGTTCTTC. V gene TRBV6-1 combines with J gene TRBJ2-1, with 7 bases lining up with TRBD1. Germline CDR1 and CDR2: MNHNS and SASEGT. J was trimmed by 4 bases and V by 6 bases; bases with no gene match: 6. The CDR3 runs 14 residues.

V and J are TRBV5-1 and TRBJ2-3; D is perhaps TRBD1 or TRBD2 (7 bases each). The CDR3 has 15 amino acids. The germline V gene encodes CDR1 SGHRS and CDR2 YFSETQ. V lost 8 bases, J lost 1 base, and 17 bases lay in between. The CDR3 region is CASETGAGGTDTQYF. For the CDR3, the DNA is TGCGCCAGTGAAACAGGGGCGGGGGGCACAGATACGCAGTATTTT.

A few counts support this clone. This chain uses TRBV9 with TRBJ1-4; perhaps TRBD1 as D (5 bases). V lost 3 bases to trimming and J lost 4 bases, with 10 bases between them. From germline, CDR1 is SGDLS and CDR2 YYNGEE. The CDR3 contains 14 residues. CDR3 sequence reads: CASSAGADNEKLFF. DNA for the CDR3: TGTGCCAGCAGCGCCGGGGCCGATAATGAAAAACTGTTTTTT.

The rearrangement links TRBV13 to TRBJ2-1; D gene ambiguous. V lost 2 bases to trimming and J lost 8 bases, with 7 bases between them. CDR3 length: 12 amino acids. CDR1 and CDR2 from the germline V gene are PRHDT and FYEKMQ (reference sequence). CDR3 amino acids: CASSLRGHEQFF. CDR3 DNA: TGTGCCAGCAGCTTAAGAGGCCATGAGCAGTTCTTC. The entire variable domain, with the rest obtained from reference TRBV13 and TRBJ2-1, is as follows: AAGVIQSPRHLIKEKRETATLKCYPIPRHDTVYWYQQGPGQDPQFLISFYEKMQSDKGSIPDRFSAQQFSDYHSELNMSSLELGDSALYFCASSLRGHEQFFGPGTRLTVL.

CDR3 nucleotide sequence: TGTGCCAGCAGCTCGACAAGGGAGCAGTACTTC. Translating gives CASSSTREQYF. The chain is built from TRBV7-9 and TRBJ2-7, with D unresolved. The CDR3 is 11 amino acids. Germline CDR1 and CDR2: SEHNR and FQNEAQ (reference sequence). V lost 4 bases, J lost 7 bases, and 8 bases lay in between.

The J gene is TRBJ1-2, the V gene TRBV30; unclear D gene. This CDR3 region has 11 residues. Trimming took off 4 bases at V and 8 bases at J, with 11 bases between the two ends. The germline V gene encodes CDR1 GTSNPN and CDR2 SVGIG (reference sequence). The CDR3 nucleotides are TGTGCCTGGACCGGTGTCTGGGGCTACACCTTC. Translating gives CAWTGVWGYTF.